The 28 T cell receptor beta chains reported below all come from one sample, sequenced in a study of PD-L1 blockade in urothelial cancer. Clones were sequenced by immunoSEQ multiplex PCR, and TCRdb holds only the in-frame ones, with some missing. Altogether tens of thousands of clones are present, around 83% being singletons, with the ten largest covering roughly a sixth. Sequences were derived from PBMCs, sampled around atezolizumab (anti-PD-L1) treatment. All receptors derive from a man between 60 and 75 years old with urothelial cancer.

The chain combines TRBV4-1 with TRBJ2-1; D perhaps matches TRBD2 (5 bases). Trimming shortened V by 0 bases and J by 6 bases, and 9 bases separated the two germline ends. Germline V gene lookup returns CDR1 MGHRA and CDR2 YSYEKL. The CDR3 spans 14 residues. Here the CDR3 reads CASSQDRTANEQFF. DNA of the CDR3: TGCGCCAGCAGCCAAGATAGGACTGCCAATGAGCAGTTCTTC.

V and J are TRBV18 and TRBJ1-4; perhaps TRBD1 as D (6 bases). Germline lookup yields CDR1 KGHSH and CDR2 LQKENI. V lost 6 bases and J lost 0, with 11 bases in between. The length of the CDR3 is 15 residues. CDR3 DNA: TGTGCCAGCTCCCCCGGACAGTCAACTAATGAAAAACTGTTTTTT. Amino acids: CASSPGQSTNEKLFF.

The CDR3 loop reads CASSGGQARDEKLFF. CDR3 sequence (DNA): TGCGCCAGCAGCGGTGGACAGGCGAGGGATGAAAAACTGTTTTTT. The gene calls are TRBV5-1 and TRBJ1-4; 7 bases align to TRBD1. Germline V lookup: CDR1 SGHRS, CDR2 YFSETQ. V was clipped by 4 bases and J by 6 bases; unmatched bases: 9. This CDR3 comprises 15 residues.

This chain connects TRBV19 to TRBJ2-7; the match to TRBD2 covers 12 bases. The CDR3 contains 16 residues. Germline trimming cut 5 bases from V and 2 bases from J; bases unmatched to any gene: 7. Germline V lookup: CDR1 LNHDA, CDR2 SQIVND (reference sequence). In DNA, the CDR3 is TGTGCCAGTAGTCCAGGACTAGCGGGACCCCCCTACGAGCAGTACTTC. This gives the protein CASSPGLAGPPYEQYF.

The V and J genes are TRBV6-5 and TRBJ2-1, with D perhaps matching TRBD2 (5 bases). Trimming left V 1 base short and J 0 bases short, with 10 bases between. CDR1 is MNHEY and CDR2 is SVGAGI in the germline V gene. CDR3 length: 16 amino acids. CDR3 amino acids: CASSYLAGSSYNEQFF. The CDR3 DNA follows: TGTGCCAGCAGTTACTTGGCGGGCTCCTCCTACAATGAGCAGTTCTTC.

This rearrangement joins TRBV10-1 to TRBJ2-3, with a possible D match to TRBD1 (6 bases). The V gene's germline CDR1 is WNHNN and CDR2 SYGVQD (reference sequence). This CDR3 comprises 16 residues. V was cut by 0 bases and J by 2 bases, with 12 bases left in between. CDR3: CASSESTGPSTDTQYF. The DNA of the CDR3 is TGCGCCAGCAGTGAGTCGACAGGACCTTCCACAGATACGCAGTATTTT.

The V and J genes are TRBV2 and TRBJ2-7, with 8 bases aligning to TRBD2. The ends lost 7 bases at V and 2 bases at J; junction bases unmatched: 10. The CDR3 covers 15 residues. Germline-derived CDR1 and CDR2 are SNHLY and FYNNEI. Here the CDR3 reads CASTVAGGAPYEQYF. The CDR3 DNA is TGTGCCAGCACGGTTGCGGGAGGTGCCCCCTACGAGCAGTACTTC.

This chain uses TRBV5-1 with TRBJ2-7, with a weak D call TRBD2 (6 bases). The CDR3 sequence is 14 residues long. Germline lookup yields CDR1 SGHRS and CDR2 YFSETQ. Deletions cut 0 bases from V and 3 bases from J, with 10 bases between. The chain's CDR3 is CASSLASERYEQYF. In DNA form, the CDR3 reads TGCGCCAGCAGCTTGGCTAGCGAGCGCTACGAGCAGTACTTC.

The V and J genes are TRBV5-1 and TRBJ1-2; D may be TRBD1 (6 bases). V shed 5 bases and J shed 1 base, with 9 bases lying between them. Germline V gene sequence: CDR1 SGHRS, CDR2 YFSETQ. The CDR3 totals 13 residues. The DNA for the CDR3 is TGCGCCAGCAGTGAGGACAGTAACTATGGCTACACCTTC. Protein: CASSEDSNYGYTF.

V gene TRBV19 combines with J gene TRBJ1-5; TRBD1 agrees at 9 bases. The V gene's germline CDR1 is LNHDA and CDR2 SQIVND (reference sequence). Trimming removed 6 bases from V and 2 bases from J; junction bases left unmatched: 11. The CDR3 spans 17 residues. The CDR3 DNA is TGTGCCAGTAGCCAGGACAGGGGTGGGGTGGGCAATCAGCCCCAGCATTTT. It is translated as CASSQDRGGVGNQPQHF.

The J gene is TRBJ2-5, the V gene TRBV28; D possibly corresponds to TRBD1 (6 bases). Trimming cost V 5 bases and J 4 bases, with 8 bases left between them. The CDR3 has 12 amino acids. Germline V gene lookup returns CDR1 MDHEN and CDR2 SYDVKM. The CDR3 nucleotides read TGTGCCAGCAGTACAGGGTTAGAGACCCAGTACTTC. This gives the protein CASSTGLETQYF.

V is TRBV5-4 and J is TRBJ1-5; D remains ambiguous. Germline assignment: CDR1 SGHNT and CDR2 YYREEE (reference sequence). The CDR3 loop spans 14 amino acids. The V and J ends lost 0 bases and 5 bases respectively, with 9 bases between them. For the CDR3, the DNA is TGTGCCAGCAGCTTGGCGGGGAGGGATCAGCCCCAGCATTTT. It yields the protein CASSLAGRDQPQHF.

The chain couples TRBV28 to TRBJ2-7, with a weak D call TRBD2 (6 bases). Trimming removed 5 bases from V and 0 bases from J, with 17 bases in between. Germline-derived CDR1 and CDR2 are MDHEN and SYDVKM. There are 16 residues in the CDR3. As DNA, the CDR3 is TGTGCCAGCAGTCCCTCAGGTGCGGGGAACTCCTACGAGCAGTACTTC. Translated, it gives CASSPSGAGNSYEQYF. Combining the CDR3 with reference TRBV28 and TRBJ2-7 gives the whole variable domain DVKVTQSSRYLVKRTGEKVFLECVQDMDHENMFWYRQDPGLGLRLIYFSYDVKMKEKGDIPEGYSVSREKKERFSLILESASTNQTSMYLCASSPSGAGNSYEQYFGPGTRLTVT.

The gene calls are TRBV5-1 and TRBJ1-5; a possible D gene is TRBD1 (5 bases). The CDR3 consists of 14 residues. The V end was cut by 0 bases, the J end by 7 bases, with 11 bases between. Germline assignment: CDR1 SGHRS and CDR2 YFSETQ. CDR3 loop: CASSLVPGRQPQHF. The CDR3 coding sequence is TGCGCCAGCAGCTTGGTCCCAGGGCGGCAGCCCCAGCATTTT.

The chain couples TRBV6-5 to TRBJ2-5; a weak D match, TRBD2 (6 bases). V was trimmed by 0 bases and J by 2 bases, leaving 10 bases between them. The CDR3 spans 15 residues. Per the germline V gene, CDR1 is MNHEY and CDR2 is SVGAGI. This CDR3 is CASSYSPTSQETQYF. CDR3 nucleotide sequence: TGTGCCAGCAGTTACTCGCCGACTAGTCAAGAGACCCAGTACTTC.

V usage is TRBV6-5 and J usage is TRBJ1-6; D is undetermined. The V and J ends lost 4 bases and 8 bases respectively, with 6 bases between them. The length of the CDR3 is 12 residues. Germline loops: CDR1 MNHEY, CDR2 SVGAGI. The CDR3 region has the DNA TGTGCCAGCAGTTTTCGGGATTCACCCCTCCACTTT. This codes for CASSFRDSPLHF.

The gene calls are TRBV29-1 and TRBJ1-2, with D possibly being TRBD1 (5 bases). CDR3 length: 13 amino acids. Per germline, CDR1 SQVTM and CDR2 ANQGSEA. The ends were cut back, 1 base at V and 4 bases at J, with 10 bases in the middle. CDR3 DNA: TGCAGCGTTGAAGGAAGGGGCTCCTATGGCTACACCTTC. It specifies CSVEGRGSYGYTF.

The V and J genes are TRBV7-9 and TRBJ1-2; 7 bases agree with TRBD1. This CDR3 spans 13 amino acids. V trimming: 3 bases; J trimming: 5 bases; junction bases outside the gene matches: 3. Germline CDR1 and CDR2: SEHNR and FQNEAQ (reference sequence). CDR3 in amino acids: CASSLGQSYGYTF. CDR3 in DNA: TGTGCCAGCAGCTTGGGACAGTCGTATGGCTACACCTTC.

The J gene is TRBJ2-2, the V gene TRBV6-5, with TRBD1 matching 7 bases. The CDR3 is made up of 14 amino acids. The germline V gene has CDR1 MNHEY and CDR2 SVGAGI. Germline trimming cut 5 bases from V and 8 bases from J; bases unmatched to any gene: 8. The CDR3 protein is CASSRQGDLGELFF. The CDR3 DNA sequence: TGTGCCAGCAGTAGACAGGGAGACTTAGGGGAGCTGTTTTTT.

V is TRBV5-5 and J is TRBJ1-4, with D maybe TRBD1 (5 bases). The CDR3 consists of 14 residues. In germline, CDR1 is SGHKS, CDR2 YYEKEE (reference sequence). The V end was cut by 3 bases, the J end by 8 bases, with 14 bases between. This chain's CDR3 is CASSSDTNDEKLFF. In DNA, the CDR3 is TGTGCCAGCAGCTCGGACACGAACGACGAAAAACTGTTTTTT.

In its sample, this clone was seen a few times. This chain connects TRBV2 to TRBJ1-2, with TRBD1 identical over 10 bases. This CDR3 spans 13 amino acids. CDR1 is SNHLY, CDR2 FYNNEI, per germline. With V trimmed by 8 bases and J by 5 bases, 5 bases remained unmatched. As DNA, the CDR3 is TGTGCCAGCGGACAGGGGGTTCGGTATGGCTACACCTTC. The encoded protein is CASGQGVRYGYTF.

This chain joins TRBV19 and TRBJ1-2; 8 bases match TRBD1. The V and J ends lost 4 bases and 9 bases, in that order; junction bases with no gene match: 4. The CDR3 is 12 amino acids. CDR1 and CDR2 from the germline V gene are LNHDA and SQIVND (reference sequence). The chain's CDR3 is CASSTQGASYTF. The CDR3 coding sequence is TGTGCCAGTAGTACCCAGGGGGCGAGCTACACCTTC. Full variable domain (outside the CDR3, taken from reference TRBV19 and TRBJ1-2): DGGITQSPKYLFRKEGQNVTLSCEQNLNHDAMYWYRQDPGQGLRLIYYSQIVNDFQKGDIAEGYSVSREKKESFPLTVTSAQKNPTAFYLCASSTQGASYTFGSGTRLTVV.

V gene TRBV7-8 combines with J gene TRBJ1-2; TRBD1 matches at 8 bases. This CDR3 comprises 14 residues. Germline V lookup: CDR1 SGHVS, CDR2 FQNEAQ. J lost 1 base, V lost 5 bases, and 3 bases had no gene match. The CDR3 loop reads CASSLDRVNYGYTF. The CDR3 DNA follows: TGTGCCAGCAGCCTGGACAGGGTTAACTATGGCTACACCTTC. The full variable domain, in which reference TRBV7-8 and TRBJ1-2 provide the parts outside the CDR3, is GAGVSQSPRYKVAKRGQDVALRCDPISGHVSLFWYQQALGQGPEFLTYFQNEAQLDKSGLPSDRFFAERPEGSVSTLKIQRTQQEDSAVYLCASSLDRVNYGYTFGSGTRLTVV.

This rearrangement joins TRBV5-1 to TRBJ2-7; perhaps TRBD1 as D (6 bases). The CDR3 loop spans 14 amino acids. V shed 3 bases and J shed 7 bases, with 17 bases lying between them. The germline CDR1 and CDR2 sequences are SGHRS and YFSETQ. The CDR3 DNA follows: TGCGCCAGCAGCTCCACAACCTACACAGGGGAGCAGTACTTC. Encoded protein: CASSSTTYTGEQYF.

The chain links TRBV30 to TRBJ1-2, with 7 positions matching TRBD1. Germline loops: CDR1 GTSNPN, CDR2 SVGIG (reference sequence). Unmatched junction bases numbered 9, after V lost 0 bases and J lost 8 bases. The CDR3 extends over 14 amino acids. The CDR3 coding sequence is TGTGCCTGGAGTGTGGGGGACAGCGGGGGGGGCTACACCTTC. This translates into CAWSVGDSGGGYTF. Looking up the rest from reference TRBV30 and TRBJ1-2 gives the full variable domain: SQTIHQWPATLVQPVGSPLSLECTVEGTSNPNLYWYRQAAGRGLQLLFYSVGIGQISSEVPQNLSASRPQDRQFILSSKKLLLSDSGFYLCAWSVGDSGGGYTFGSGTRLTVV.

The chain links TRBV28 to TRBJ2-7; 7 bases match TRBD2. The length of the CDR3 is 12 residues. CDR1 and CDR2 from the germline V gene are MDHEN and SYDVKM. Germline trimming cut 3 bases from V and 7 bases from J; bases unmatched to any gene: 3. CDR3 DNA sequence: TGTGCCAGCAGTTTTGGGGGAGGGGAGCAGTACTTC. Protein: CASSFGGGEQYF.

This clone was counted only a few times. The V and J genes are TRBV25-1 and TRBJ1-2, with D perhaps TRBD1 (5 bases). V gave up 1 base and J gave up 4 bases, with 13 bases separating them. The CDR3 extends over 15 amino acids. Germline V gene sequence: CDR1 MGHDK, CDR2 SYGVNS. CDR3 region: CASSESGGVSYGYTF. The CDR3 DNA reads as TGTGCCAGCAGTGAATCGGGGGGAGTTTCCTATGGCTACACCTTC.

The chain combines TRBV19 with TRBJ1-5; 9 nucleotides agree with TRBD1. The J segment lost 0 bases and the V segment lost 6 bases, leaving 9 bases of the junction unmatched. Germline CDR1 reads LNHDA; CDR2 reads SQIVND (reference sequence). The CDR3 length is 17 residues. The DNA of the CDR3 is TGTGCCAGTAGGCCGGGACAGGGACAGTATAGCAATCAGCCCCAGCATTTT. Translating it yields CASRPGQGQYSNQPQHF. Full variable domain (rest looked up from reference TRBV19 and TRBJ1-5): DGGITQSPKYLFRKEGQNVTLSCEQNLNHDAMYWYRQDPGQGLRLIYYSQIVNDFQKGDIAEGYSVSREKKESFPLTVTSAQKNPTAFYLCASRPGQGQYSNQPQHFGDGTRLSIL.